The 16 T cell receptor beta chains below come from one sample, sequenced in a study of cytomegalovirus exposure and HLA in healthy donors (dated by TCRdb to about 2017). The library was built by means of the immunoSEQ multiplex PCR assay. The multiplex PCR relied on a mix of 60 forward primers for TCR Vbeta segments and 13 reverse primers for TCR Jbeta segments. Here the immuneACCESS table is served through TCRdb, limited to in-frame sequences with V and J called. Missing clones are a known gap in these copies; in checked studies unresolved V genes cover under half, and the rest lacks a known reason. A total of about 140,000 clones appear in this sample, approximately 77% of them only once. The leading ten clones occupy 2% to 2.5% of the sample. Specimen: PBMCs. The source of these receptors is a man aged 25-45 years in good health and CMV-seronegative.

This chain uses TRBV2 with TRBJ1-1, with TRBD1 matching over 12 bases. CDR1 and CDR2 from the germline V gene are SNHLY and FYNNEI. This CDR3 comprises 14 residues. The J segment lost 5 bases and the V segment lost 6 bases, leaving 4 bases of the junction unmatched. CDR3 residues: CASRGTGGVTEAFF. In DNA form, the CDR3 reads TGTGCCAGCAGGGGGACAGGGGGCGTGACTGAAGCTTTCTTT. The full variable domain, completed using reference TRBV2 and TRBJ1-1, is EPEVTQTPSHQVTQMGQEVILRCVPISNHLYFYWYRQILGQKVEFLVSFYNNEISEKSEIFDDQFSVERPDGSNFTLKIRSTKLEDSAMYFCASRGTGGVTEAFFGQGTRLTVV.

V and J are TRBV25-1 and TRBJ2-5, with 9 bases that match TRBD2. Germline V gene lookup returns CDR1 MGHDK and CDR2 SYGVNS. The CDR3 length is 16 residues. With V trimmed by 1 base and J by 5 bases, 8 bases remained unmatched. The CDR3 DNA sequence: TGTGCCAGCAGTGAATCGAGGACTAGCGCCAGGGAGACCCAGTACTTC. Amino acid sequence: CASSESRTSARETQYF.

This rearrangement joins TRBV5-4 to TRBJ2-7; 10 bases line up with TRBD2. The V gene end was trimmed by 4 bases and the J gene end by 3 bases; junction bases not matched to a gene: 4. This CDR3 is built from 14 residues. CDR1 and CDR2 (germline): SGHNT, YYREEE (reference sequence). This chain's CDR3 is CASSLAGDFYEQYF. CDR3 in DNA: TGTGCCAGCAGCCTAGCGGGAGACTTCTACGAGCAGTACTTC.

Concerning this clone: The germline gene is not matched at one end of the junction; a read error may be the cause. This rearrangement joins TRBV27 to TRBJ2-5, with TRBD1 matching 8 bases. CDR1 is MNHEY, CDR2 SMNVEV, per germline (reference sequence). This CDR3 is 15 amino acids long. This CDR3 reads CASSSRRGHQETQYF. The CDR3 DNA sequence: TGTGCCAGCAGTTCCCGCAGGGGGCACCAGGAGACCCAGTACTTC.

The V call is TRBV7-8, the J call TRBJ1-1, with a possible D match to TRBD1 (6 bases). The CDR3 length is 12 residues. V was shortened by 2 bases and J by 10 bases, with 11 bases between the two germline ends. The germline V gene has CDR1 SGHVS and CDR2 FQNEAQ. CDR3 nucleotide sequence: TGTGCCAGCAGCTTATCAGGGGAGAGAGCTTTCTTT. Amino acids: CASSLSGERAFF.

The CDR3 nucleotides read TGCGCCAGCAGTGATTGTTACGGGTTGGGTCAGCCCCAGCATTTT. It translates to CASSDCYGLGQPQHF. This rearrangement joins TRBV10-1 to TRBJ1-5; D unclear. This CDR3 comprises 15 residues. Trimming shortened V by 3 bases and J by 6 bases, and 15 bases separated the two germline ends. The germline V gene has CDR1 WNHNN and CDR2 SYGVQD (reference sequence).

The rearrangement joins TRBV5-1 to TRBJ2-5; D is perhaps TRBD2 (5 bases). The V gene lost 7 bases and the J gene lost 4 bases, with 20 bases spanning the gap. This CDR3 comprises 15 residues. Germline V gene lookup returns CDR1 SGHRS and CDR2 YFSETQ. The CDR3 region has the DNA TGCGCCAGCGGCCTTGGACTCTCGGGCGGAGAGACCCAGTACTTC. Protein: CASGLGLSGGETQYF.

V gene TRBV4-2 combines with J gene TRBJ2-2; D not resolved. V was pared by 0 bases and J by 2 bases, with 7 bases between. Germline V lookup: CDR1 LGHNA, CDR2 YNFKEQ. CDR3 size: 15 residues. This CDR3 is CASSQDPLNTGELFF. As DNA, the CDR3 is TGTGCCAGCAGCCAAGATCCACTAAACACCGGGGAGCTGTTTTTT.

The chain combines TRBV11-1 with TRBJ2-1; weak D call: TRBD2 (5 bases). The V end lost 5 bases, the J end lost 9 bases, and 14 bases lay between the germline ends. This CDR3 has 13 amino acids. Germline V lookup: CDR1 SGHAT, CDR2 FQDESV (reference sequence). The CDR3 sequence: CASSETRDGEQFF. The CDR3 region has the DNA TGTGCCAGCAGCGAAACGAGGGATGGTGAGCAGTTCTTC.

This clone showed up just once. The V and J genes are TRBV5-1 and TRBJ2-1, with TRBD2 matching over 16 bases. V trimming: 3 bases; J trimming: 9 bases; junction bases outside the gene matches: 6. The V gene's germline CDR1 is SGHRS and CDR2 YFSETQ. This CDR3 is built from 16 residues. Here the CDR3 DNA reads TGCGCCAGCAGCTCCGGGACTAGCGGGAGGGAGGTTGAGCAGTTCTTC. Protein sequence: CASSSGTSGREVEQFF.

The CDR3 sequence is CAWSTHRNQPQHF. The CDR3 DNA follows: TGTGCCTGGAGTACGCACAGAAATCAGCCCCAGCATTTT. The chain combines TRBV30 with TRBJ1-5; D is ambiguous. In germline, CDR1 is GTSNPN, CDR2 SVGIG (reference sequence). Trimming took 2 bases from V and 4 from J, leaving 9 bases between them. The CDR3 totals 13 residues.

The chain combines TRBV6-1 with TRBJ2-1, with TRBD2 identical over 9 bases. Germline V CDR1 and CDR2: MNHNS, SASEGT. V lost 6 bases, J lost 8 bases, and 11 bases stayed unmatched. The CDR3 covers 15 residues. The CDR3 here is CASRPTGGRADEQFF. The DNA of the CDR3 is TGTGCCAGCAGGCCGACTGGCGGGAGGGCCGATGAGCAGTTCTTC.

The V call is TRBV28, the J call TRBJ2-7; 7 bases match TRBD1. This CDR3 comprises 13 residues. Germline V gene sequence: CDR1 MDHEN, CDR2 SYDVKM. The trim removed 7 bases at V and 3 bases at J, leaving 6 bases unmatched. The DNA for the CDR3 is TGTGCCAGCAACAGACAGGGTAGCTACGAGCAGTACTTC. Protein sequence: CASNRQGSYEQYF.

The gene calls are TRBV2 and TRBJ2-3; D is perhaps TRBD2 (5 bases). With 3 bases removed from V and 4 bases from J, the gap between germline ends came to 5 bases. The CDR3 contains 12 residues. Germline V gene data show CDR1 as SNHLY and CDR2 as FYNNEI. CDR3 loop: CASSERADTQYF. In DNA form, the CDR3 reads TGTGCCAGCAGTGAGCGGGCAGATACGCAGTATTTT.

The CDR3: CASSPSTGGNTEAFF. The CDR3, as DNA: TGTGCCAGCAGCCCTTCGACAGGGGGGAACACTGAAGCTTTCTTT. The chain recombines TRBV7-3 with TRBJ1-1; 9 bases are shared with TRBD1. Germline lookup yields CDR1 SGHTA and CDR2 FQGTGA. The CDR3 is made up of 15 amino acids. The trim removed 5 bases at V and 1 base at J, leaving 5 bases unmatched.

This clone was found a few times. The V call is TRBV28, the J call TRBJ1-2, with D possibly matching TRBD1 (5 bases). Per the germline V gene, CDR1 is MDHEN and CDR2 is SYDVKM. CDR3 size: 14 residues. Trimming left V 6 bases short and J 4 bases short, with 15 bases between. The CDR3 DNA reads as TGTGCCAGCAGCCGGGGGGGAAGCAGCTATGGCTACACCTTC. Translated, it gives CASSRGGSSYGYTF.